This T cell receptor (beta chain) was identified during a study of siplizumab effects on memory and regulatory T cells. General study results and limits: Naive T cells seemed more diverse than memory cells and seemed major alloresponse contributors.

The data were produced by immunoSEQ multiplex PCR, yet TCRdb's version contains in-frame clones alone and is incomplete. Among 100,000 or so clones listed, 94% were seen once. With 0 bases removed from V and 1 base from J, the gap between germline ends came to 7 bases. The CDR3 contains 14 residues. Germline CDR1 KGHSH, CDR2 LQKENI. Points on this clone: The antigen is unknown.

Sequenced input: Tregs sorted from blood. This chain connects TRBV18 to TRBJ2-7; D is unresolved. This sequence originates from a human donor in good health. The CDR3 nucleotides read TGTGCCAGCTCACCACCCGCAGGTTCCTACGAGCAGTACTTC. Translating gives CASSPPAGSYEQYF.